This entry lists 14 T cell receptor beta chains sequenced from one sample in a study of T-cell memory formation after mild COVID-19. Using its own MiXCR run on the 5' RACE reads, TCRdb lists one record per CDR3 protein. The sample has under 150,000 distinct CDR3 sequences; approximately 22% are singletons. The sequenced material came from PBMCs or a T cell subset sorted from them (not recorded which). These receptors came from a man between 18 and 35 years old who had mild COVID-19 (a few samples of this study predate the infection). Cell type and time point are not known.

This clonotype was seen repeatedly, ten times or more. CDR3 protein: CASSQDLAASYEQYF. CDR3 DNA sequence: TGCGCCAGCAGCCAAGACCTAGCGGCCTCCTACGAGCAGTACTTC. The chain uses TRBV4-3 and TRBJ2-7; 7 bases are shared with TRBD2. The CDR3 covers 15 residues. Germline assignment: CDR1 LGHNA and CDR2 YSLEER. V was pared by 0 bases and J by 0 bases, with 2 bases of the junction left unmatched.

DNA of the CDR3: TGTGCCAGCAGCTTAGAAGCGGGGGGGCTCAATGAGCAGTTCTTC. Translation: CASSLEAGGLNEQFF. The J gene is TRBJ2-1, the V gene TRBV7-2; 10 nucleotides align to TRBD2. V gave up 1 base and J gave up 6 bases; unmatched junction bases: 3. This CDR3 has 15 amino acids. From germline, CDR1 is SGHTA and CDR2 FQGNSA.

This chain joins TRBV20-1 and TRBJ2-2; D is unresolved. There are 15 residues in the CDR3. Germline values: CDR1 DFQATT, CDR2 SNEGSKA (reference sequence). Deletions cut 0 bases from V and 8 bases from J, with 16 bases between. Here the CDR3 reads CSAREAGGRLGELFF. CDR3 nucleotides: TGCAGTGCTAGAGAGGCAGGTGGCAGGCTAGGGGAGCTGTTTTTT.

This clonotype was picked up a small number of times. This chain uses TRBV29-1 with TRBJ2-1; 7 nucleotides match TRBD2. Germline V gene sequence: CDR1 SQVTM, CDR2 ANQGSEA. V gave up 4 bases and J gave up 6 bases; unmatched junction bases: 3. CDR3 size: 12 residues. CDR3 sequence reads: CSVVREGNEQFF. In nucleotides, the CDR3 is TGCAGCGTTGTAAGGGAGGGCAATGAGCAGTTCTTC.

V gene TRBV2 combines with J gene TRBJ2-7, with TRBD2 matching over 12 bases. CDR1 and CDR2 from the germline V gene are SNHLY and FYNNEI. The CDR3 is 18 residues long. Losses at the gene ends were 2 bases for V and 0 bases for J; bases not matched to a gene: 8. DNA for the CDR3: TGTGCCAGCAGTGAATGGTGGCTAGCGGGGGGGGCCTCCTACGAGCAGTACTTC. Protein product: CASSEWWLAGGASYEQYF.

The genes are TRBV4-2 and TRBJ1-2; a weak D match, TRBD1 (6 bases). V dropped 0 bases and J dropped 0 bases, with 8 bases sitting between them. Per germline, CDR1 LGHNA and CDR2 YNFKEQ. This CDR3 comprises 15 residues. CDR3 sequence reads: CASSQDPGANYGYTF. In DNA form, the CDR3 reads TGTGCCAGCAGCCAAGATCCAGGGGCTAACTATGGCTACACCTTC.

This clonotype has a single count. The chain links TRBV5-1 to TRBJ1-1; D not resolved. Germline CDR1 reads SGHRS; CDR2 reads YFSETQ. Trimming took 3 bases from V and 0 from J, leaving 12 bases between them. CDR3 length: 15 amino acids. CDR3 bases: TGCGCCAGCAGCTCCCGTTCGGCGGTGAACACTGAAGCTTTCTTT. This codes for CASSSRSAVNTEAFF.

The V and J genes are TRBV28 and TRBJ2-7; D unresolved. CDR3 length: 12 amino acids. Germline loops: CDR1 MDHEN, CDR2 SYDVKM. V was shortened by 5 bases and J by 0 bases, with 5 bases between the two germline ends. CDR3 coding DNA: TGTGCCAGCAGTACCCGCTCCTACGAGCAGTACGTC. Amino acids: CASSTRSYEQYV.

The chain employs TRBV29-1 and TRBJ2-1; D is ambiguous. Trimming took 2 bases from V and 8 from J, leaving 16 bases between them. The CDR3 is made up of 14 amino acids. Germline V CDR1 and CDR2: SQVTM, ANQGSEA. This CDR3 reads CSVESRSPRHEQFF. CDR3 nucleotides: TGCAGCGTTGAATCGCGGTCCCCGAGACATGAGCAGTTCTTC.

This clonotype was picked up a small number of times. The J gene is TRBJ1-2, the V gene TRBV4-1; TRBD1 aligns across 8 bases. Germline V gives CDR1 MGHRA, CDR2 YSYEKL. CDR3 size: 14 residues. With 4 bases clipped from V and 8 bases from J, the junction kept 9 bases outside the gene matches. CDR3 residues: CASSPPGQGSGYTF. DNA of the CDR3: TGCGCCAGCAGCCCACCTGGACAGGGAAGCGGCTACACCTTC.

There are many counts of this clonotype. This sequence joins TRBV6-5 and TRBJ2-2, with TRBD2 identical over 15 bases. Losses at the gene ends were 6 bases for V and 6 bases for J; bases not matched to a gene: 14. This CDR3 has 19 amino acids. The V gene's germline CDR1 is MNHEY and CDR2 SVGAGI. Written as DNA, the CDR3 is TGTGCCAGCAGAGGCGGACTAGCGGGGGGGCCGTATATGGCCGGGGAGCTGTTTTTT. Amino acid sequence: CASRGGLAGGPYMAGELFF.

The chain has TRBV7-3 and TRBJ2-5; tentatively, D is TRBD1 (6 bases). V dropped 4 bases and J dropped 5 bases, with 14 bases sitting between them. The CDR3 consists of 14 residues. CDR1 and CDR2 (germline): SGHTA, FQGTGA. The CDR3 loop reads CASSSGDGVETQYF. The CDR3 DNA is TGTGCCAGCAGCTCAGGGGACGGAGTGGAGACCCAGTACTTC.

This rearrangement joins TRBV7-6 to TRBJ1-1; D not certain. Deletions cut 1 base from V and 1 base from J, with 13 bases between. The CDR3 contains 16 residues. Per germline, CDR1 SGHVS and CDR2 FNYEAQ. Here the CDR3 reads CASSLGGGYQNTEAFF. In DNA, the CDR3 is TGTGCCAGCAGCTTAGGAGGAGGGTATCAGAACACTGAAGCTTTCTTT. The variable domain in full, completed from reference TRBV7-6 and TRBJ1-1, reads GAGVSQSPRYKVTKRGQDVALRCDPISGHVSLYWYRQALGQGPEFLTYFNYEAQQDKSGLPNDRFSAERPEGSISTLTIQRTEQRDSAMYRCASSLGGGYQNTEAFFGQGTRLTVV.

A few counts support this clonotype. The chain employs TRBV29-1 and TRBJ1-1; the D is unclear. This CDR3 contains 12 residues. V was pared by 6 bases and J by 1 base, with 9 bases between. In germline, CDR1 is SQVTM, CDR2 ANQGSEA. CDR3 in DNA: TGCAGCGTAATCCAGGAGAACACTGAAGCTTTCTTT. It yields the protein CSVIQENTEAFF.